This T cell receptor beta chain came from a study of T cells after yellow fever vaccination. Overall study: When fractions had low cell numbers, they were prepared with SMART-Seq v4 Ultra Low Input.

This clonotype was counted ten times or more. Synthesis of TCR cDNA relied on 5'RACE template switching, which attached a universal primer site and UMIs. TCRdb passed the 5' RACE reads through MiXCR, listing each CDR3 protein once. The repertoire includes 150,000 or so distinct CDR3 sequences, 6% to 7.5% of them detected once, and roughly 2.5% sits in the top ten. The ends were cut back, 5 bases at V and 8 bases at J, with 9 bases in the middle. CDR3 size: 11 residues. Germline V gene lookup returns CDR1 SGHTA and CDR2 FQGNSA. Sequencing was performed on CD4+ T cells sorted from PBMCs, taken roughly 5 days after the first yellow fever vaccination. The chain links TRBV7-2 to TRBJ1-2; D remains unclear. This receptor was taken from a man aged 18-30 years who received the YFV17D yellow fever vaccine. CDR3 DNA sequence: TGTGCCAGCAGCCCTGGTCCCGGCTACACCTTC. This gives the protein CASSPGPGYTF.